These 32 T cell receptor beta chains originate from one sample sequenced in a study of blood T cell repertoires in COVID-19. This table comes from immunoSEQ multiplex PCR, and its TCRdb copy is limited to in-frame clones, with some not included. Seen here are 310,000 or so clones, about nine tenths observed once, and the top ten hold more than 8.5%. Sequenced input: PBMCs or T cells enriched from blood (not recorded which). These receptors all stem from a woman aged 18-29 years who had recovered from COVID-19.

The chain uses TRBV5-5 and TRBJ2-7; D might be TRBD1 (6 bases). Trimming took 4 bases from V and 1 from J, leaving 15 bases between them. The CDR3 extends over 15 amino acids. Germline values: CDR1 SGHKS, CDR2 YYEKEE (reference sequence). The DNA for the CDR3 is TGTGCCAGCAGCCCACCACAGGGAGTATCCTACGAGCAGTACTTC. It translates to CASSPPQGVSYEQYF.

The chain uses TRBV7-9 and TRBJ2-7; 12 bases align to TRBD2. The trim removed 3 bases at V and 2 bases at J, leaving 8 bases unmatched. This CDR3 comprises 17 residues. Germline CDR1 is SEHNR and CDR2 is FQNEAQ (reference sequence). The CDR3 reads CASSFGLAGSITYEQYF. In DNA, the CDR3 is TGTGCCAGCAGCTTCGGACTAGCGGGATCAATTACCTACGAGCAGTACTTC.

V is TRBV11-1 and J is TRBJ1-3; D unclear. Germline-derived CDR1 and CDR2 are SGHAT and FQDESV (reference sequence). CDR3 size: 13 residues. V was clipped by 5 bases and J by 4 bases, with 9 bases between them. The CDR3 reads CASSRSLGNTIYF. The CDR3 DNA sequence: TGTGCCAGCAGCCGCAGTTTGGGAAACACCATATATTTT.

This chain joins TRBV5-5 and TRBJ2-5; 11 nucleotides align to TRBD1. The CDR3 length is 16 residues. The germline gives CDR1 SGHKS, CDR2 YYEKEE (reference sequence). The V and J ends lost 4 bases and 4 bases, in that order; junction bases with no gene match: 9. In nucleotides, the CDR3 is TGTGCCAGCAGCCCTAAAGGACAGGGGGCGATAGAGACCCAGTACTTC. Its translation is CASSPKGQGAIETQYF. The whole variable domain, filled in from reference TRBV5-5 and TRBJ2-5, reads DAGVTQSPTHLIKTRGQQVTLRCSPISGHKSVSWYQQVLGQGPQFIFQYYEKEERGRGNFPDRFSARQFPNYSSELNVNALLLGDSALYLCASSPKGQGAIETQYFGPGTRLLVL.

V and J are TRBV13 and TRBJ2-1; 8 bases fit TRBD1. V lost 3 bases, J lost 4 bases, and 11 bases stayed unmatched. The CDR3 is 17 residues long. Germline values: CDR1 PRHDT, CDR2 FYEKMQ (reference sequence). CDR3 sequence (DNA): TGTGCCAGCAGCTTTATGTCCGGACAGGGTTCTTACAATGAGCAGTTCTTC. Protein sequence: CASSFMSGQGSYNEQFF. The whole variable domain, remainder taken from reference TRBV13 and TRBJ2-1, is AAGVIQSPRHLIKEKRETATLKCYPIPRHDTVYWYQQGPGQDPQFLISFYEKMQSDKGSIPDRFSAQQFSDYHSELNMSSLELGDSALYFCASSFMSGQGSYNEQFFGPGTRLTVL.

The V gene is TRBV27, the J gene TRBJ1-5; a possible D gene is TRBD1 (5 bases). V lost 3 bases and J 7 bases, leaving 13 bases between the germline ends. CDR3 size: 14 residues. Per germline, CDR1 MNHEY and CDR2 SMNVEV (reference sequence). The CDR3 nucleotides read TGTGCCAGCAGTTTCCACGGACCAGGGCAGCCCCAGCATTTT. Its protein is CASSFHGPGQPQHF.

The chain is built from TRBV15 and TRBJ1-5; D unresolved. The germline V and J ends were trimmed by 4 bases and 0 bases, with 7 bases remaining between them. Germline V CDR1 and CDR2: LNHNV, YYDKDF (reference sequence). This CDR3 spans 14 amino acids. The chain's CDR3 is CATSTPVSNQPQHF. CDR3 nucleotides: TGTGCCACCAGCACCCCCGTTAGCAATCAGCCCCAGCATTTT.

The genes are TRBV3-1 (or the pseudogene TRBV3-2) and TRBJ1-1, with D hard to call. CDR3 length equals 13 residues. The V gene's germline CDR1 is LGHDT and CDR2 YNNKEL (reference sequence). The germline V and J ends were trimmed by 1 base and 7 bases, with 10 bases remaining between them. The CDR3, as DNA: TGTGCCAGCAGCCAAGTTCGTGAGAGTGAAGCTTTCTTT. Translating gives CASSQVRESEAFF.

V and J are TRBV7-2 and TRBJ1-2; D ambiguous. CDR1 and CDR2 from the germline V gene are SGHTA and FQGNSA. The CDR3 has 14 residues. The V and J ends lost 1 base and 4 bases respectively, with 10 bases between them. The CDR3 loop reads CASSLGRASYGYTF. Here the CDR3 DNA reads TGTGCCAGCAGCTTAGGGCGGGCTTCCTATGGCTACACCTTC.

V gene TRBV12-3 or TRBV12-4 combines with J gene TRBJ1-2; perhaps TRBD1 as D (5 bases). Trimming pared 1 base from V and 6 bases from J, leaving 6 bases between. The CDR3 contains 12 residues. CDR3 sequence: CASSLGGDGYTF. Here the CDR3 DNA reads TGTGCCAGCAGTTTAGGGGGGGATGGCTACACCTTC.

This sequence joins TRBV7-8 and TRBJ1-1; no definite D call. The CDR3 runs 14 residues. Germline CDR1 SGHVS, CDR2 FQNEAQ. V lost 3 bases, J lost 3 bases, and 11 bases lay in between. CDR3: CASSLLHGDTEAFF. The DNA for the CDR3 is TGTGCCAGCAGCTTGCTACACGGGGACACTGAAGCTTTCTTT.

The J gene is TRBJ1-3, the V gene TRBV20-1; D unclear. The germline gives CDR1 DFQATT, CDR2 SNEGSKA (reference sequence). Between the trimmed V and J ends, which lost 3 bases and 0 bases, there was a span of 9 bases. CDR3 size: 14 residues. The CDR3 nucleotides read TGCAGTGCTAGTCGAGCCTACTCTGGAAACACCATATATTTT. Encoded protein: CSASRAYSGNTIYF.

CDR3 sequence: CASTAGRMNTEAFF. The CDR3 bases are TGCGCCAGCACCGCAGGGCGAATGAACACTGAAGCTTTCTTT. V is TRBV5-1 and J is TRBJ1-1; tentative D call: TRBD1 (5 bases). V lost 6 bases and J lost 0, with 12 bases in between. CDR1 is SGHRS, CDR2 YFSETQ, per germline. This CDR3 is 14 amino acids long.

The chain couples TRBV28 to TRBJ1-3; no clear D. The CDR3 is 14 residues long. CDR1 and CDR2 from the germline V gene are MDHEN and SYDVKM. Trimming shortened V by 6 bases and J by 0 bases, and 9 bases separated the two germline ends. The CDR3 loop is CASRTVLSGNTIYF. The CDR3, as DNA: TGTGCCAGCAGAACAGTTCTCTCTGGAAACACCATATATTTT.

The chain couples TRBV5-6 to TRBJ2-7; perhaps TRBD1 as D (7 bases). V dropped 0 bases and J dropped 1 base, with 11 bases sitting between them. The CDR3 runs 15 residues. Germline values: CDR1 SGHDT, CDR2 YYEEEE. The CDR3 loop is CASSLVPGGSYEQYF. DNA for the CDR3: TGTGCCAGCAGCTTGGTTCCAGGGGGGTCCTACGAGCAGTACTTC.

This chain uses TRBV28 with TRBJ1-3; D remains ambiguous. Germline CDR1 reads MDHEN; CDR2 reads SYDVKM. The length of the CDR3 is 17 residues. Trimming left V 2 bases short and J 0 bases short, with 14 bases between. Written as DNA, the CDR3 is TGTGCCAGCAGTTTAAGAGGCTTCTTGAGCTCTGGAAACACCATATATTTT. Its protein product is CASSLRGFLSSGNTIYF.

A single count supports this clone. The V call is TRBV7-2, the J call TRBJ2-1; 7 bases agree with TRBD2. Trimming cost V 2 bases and J 6 bases; bases outside gene matches: 4. The germline gives CDR1 SGHTA, CDR2 FQGNSA. There are 14 residues in the CDR3. The CDR3 sequence is CASSLQWGGNEQFF. The CDR3 bases are TGTGCCAGCAGCTTACAGTGGGGGGGCAATGAGCAGTTCTTC.

CDR3 in amino acids: CSANRREQYF. CDR3 bases: TGCAGTGCAAACCGGCGGGAGCAGTACTTC. This chain links TRBV20-1 with TRBJ2-7; D gene ambiguous. The CDR3 has 10 residues. Germline V lookup: CDR1 DFQATT, CDR2 SNEGSKA (reference sequence). Trimming left V 6 bases short and J 7 bases short, with 10 bases between.

The rearrangement links TRBV9 to TRBJ2-1; D is possibly TRBD2 (5 bases). The CDR3 extends over 14 amino acids. The V gene lost 4 bases and the J gene lost 5 bases, with 13 bases spanning the gap. CDR1 and CDR2 (germline): SGDLS, YYNGEE. The DNA of the CDR3 is TGTGCCAGCAGCATTCGGGATAACAACAATGAGCAGTTCTTC. Amino acid sequence: CASSIRDNNNEQFF.

This chain joins TRBV18 and TRBJ1-4, with D possibly TRBD1 on 5 matching bases. The CDR3 spans 16 residues. V lost 3 bases, J lost 1 base, and 12 bases lay in between. Germline V CDR1 and CDR2: KGHSH, LQKENI. The CDR3 sequence: CASSPRQTQTNEKLFF. For the CDR3, the DNA is TGTGCCAGCTCACCTCGACAGACTCAAACTAATGAAAAACTGTTTTTT.

This chain connects TRBV6-5 to TRBJ1-6; 9 bases agree with TRBD1. V lost 8 bases, J lost 14 bases, and 10 bases stayed unmatched. CDR3 length equals 13 residues. Germline V gene sequence: CDR1 MNHEY, CDR2 SVGAGI. This CDR3 reads CASVAQGARSLHF. The CDR3, as DNA: TGTGCCAGCGTCGCACAGGGGGCCAGGTCCCTCCACTTT.

V gene TRBV11-2 combines with J gene TRBJ2-7; 7 bases agree with TRBD1. Germline values: CDR1 SGHAT, CDR2 FQNNGV. With V trimmed by 7 bases and J by 2 bases, 8 bases remained unmatched. This CDR3 is 14 amino acids long. The CDR3 DNA is TGTGCCAGCAAACCTGACAGGGTCACCTACGAGCAGTACTTC. Translation: CASKPDRVTYEQYF.

This rearrangement joins TRBV27 to TRBJ2-7; 13 bases match TRBD2. This CDR3 is 16 amino acids long. Germline CDR1 reads MNHEY; CDR2 reads SMNVEV (reference sequence). J lost 3 bases, V lost 2 bases, and 4 bases had no gene match. CDR3 amino acids: CASSLEGLAGYYEQYF. CDR3 in DNA: TGTGCCAGCAGTTTAGAGGGACTAGCGGGATACTACGAGCAGTACTTC.

The rearrangement joins TRBV7-2 to TRBJ1-4; possible D gene TRBD1, 6 bases. The V end lost 2 bases, the J end lost 4 bases, and 11 bases lay between the germline ends. This CDR3 has 15 residues. CDR1 and CDR2 (germline): SGHTA, FQGNSA. CDR3 DNA: TGTGCCAGCAGCTTACAGTCAGGGGATAATGAAAAACTGTTTTTT. Amino acids: CASSLQSGDNEKLFF.

The chain links TRBV27 to TRBJ2-7; D may be TRBD1 (6 bases). Per germline, CDR1 MNHEY and CDR2 SMNVEV (reference sequence). V dropped 3 bases and J dropped 0 bases, with 9 bases sitting between them. The CDR3 length is 14 residues. The CDR3 sequence: CASSFDRNSYEQYF. The DNA for the CDR3 is TGTGCCAGCAGTTTTGACAGGAACTCCTACGAGCAGTACTTC.

This clone was found a few times. The chain is built from TRBV19 and TRBJ1-4; D uncertain. The V end was cut by 3 bases, the J end by 8 bases, with 7 bases between. The CDR3 spans 12 residues. Germline CDR1 and CDR2: LNHDA and SQIVND (reference sequence). The CDR3, as DNA: TGTGCCAGTAGTATGAGAAACGAAAAACTGTTTTTT. It is translated as CASSMRNEKLFF.

This chain connects TRBV28 to TRBJ1-5; D is unresolved. The CDR3 is made up of 14 amino acids. The germline gives CDR1 MDHEN, CDR2 SYDVKM. Trimming took 1 base from V and 4 from J, leaving 8 bases between them. The CDR3 DNA is TGTGCCAGCAGTTTATCGTCAACAAATCAGCCCCAGCATTTT. This gives the protein CASSLSSTNQPQHF.

Comments on this clone: Other nucleotide sequences in the sample specify the same CDR3. The chain has TRBV7-9 and TRBJ2-1; TRBD1 matches at 9 bases. Germline V gene data show CDR1 as SEHNR and CDR2 as FQNEAQ (reference sequence). With 5 bases clipped from V and 4 bases from J, the junction kept 3 bases outside the gene matches. The length of the CDR3 is 14 residues. The CDR3 sequence is CASSRDRDYNEQFF. The CDR3 bases are TGTGCCAGCAGCCGGGACAGGGATTACAATGAGCAGTTCTTC. Complete variable domain (other parts from reference TRBV7-9 and TRBJ2-1): DTGVSQNPRHKITKRGQNVTFRCDPISEHNRLYWYRQTLGQGPEFLTYFQNEAQLEKSRLLSDRFSAERPKGSFSTLEIQRTEQGDSAMYLCASSRDRDYNEQFFGPGTRLTVL.

This chain joins TRBV6-4 and TRBJ2-7; D is undetermined. The CDR3 spans 11 residues. Deletions cut 10 bases from V and 2 bases from J, with 9 bases between. Germline V gives CDR1 MRHNA, CDR2 SNTAGT. The CDR3 DNA reads as TGTGCCAAAAACACCACCTACGAGCAGTACTTC. As protein: CAKNTTYEQYF.

Only one count was recorded for this clone. This chain links TRBV28 with TRBJ2-5, with 9 positions matching TRBD2. V trimming: 6 bases; J trimming: 3 bases; junction bases outside the gene matches: 11. The CDR3 totals 16 residues. Germline assignment: CDR1 MDHEN and CDR2 SYDVKM. The CDR3 DNA sequence: TGTGCCAGCAGCACACCGGGACTAGCAGCTGAAGAGACCCAGTACTTC. Its protein is CASSTPGLAAEETQYF.

The V and J genes are TRBV19 and TRBJ2-3; TRBD1 matches 12 bases. CDR3 length: 14 amino acids. V lost 3 bases and J lost 6; bases outside the gene matches: 1. The germline gives CDR1 LNHDA, CDR2 SQIVND (reference sequence). CDR3 amino acids: CASSMGTGGDTQYF. CDR3 coding DNA: TGTGCCAGTAGTATGGGGACAGGGGGCGATACGCAGTATTTT.

The J gene is TRBJ1-4, the V gene TRBV5-5; no reliable D call. Per the germline V gene, CDR1 is SGHKS and CDR2 is YYEKEE (reference sequence). V was cut by 4 bases and J by 7 bases, with 17 bases left in between. The CDR3 loop spans 15 amino acids. The CDR3 bases are TGTGCCAGCAGCGCGGGCCGCCGAGTCGGTGAAAAACTGTTTTTT. Translating it yields CASSAGRRVGEKLFF.